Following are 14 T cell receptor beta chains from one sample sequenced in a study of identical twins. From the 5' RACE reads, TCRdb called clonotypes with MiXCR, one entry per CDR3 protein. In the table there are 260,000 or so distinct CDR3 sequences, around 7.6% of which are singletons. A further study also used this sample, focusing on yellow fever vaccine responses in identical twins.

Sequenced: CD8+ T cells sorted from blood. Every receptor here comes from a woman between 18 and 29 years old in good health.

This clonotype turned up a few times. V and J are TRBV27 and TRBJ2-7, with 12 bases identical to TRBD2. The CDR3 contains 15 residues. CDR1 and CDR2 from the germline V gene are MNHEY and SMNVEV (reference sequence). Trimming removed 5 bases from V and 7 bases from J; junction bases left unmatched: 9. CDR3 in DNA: TGTGCCAGCAGTCCCCGACTAGCGGGAGTAGGGGAGCAGTACTTC. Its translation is CASSPRLAGVGEQYF.

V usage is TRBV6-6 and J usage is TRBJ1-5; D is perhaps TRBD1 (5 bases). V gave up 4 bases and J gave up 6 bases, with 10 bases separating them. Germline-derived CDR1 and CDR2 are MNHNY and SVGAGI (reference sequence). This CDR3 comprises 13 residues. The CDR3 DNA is TGTGCCAGCAGTTCACGGGGGGGTCAGCCCCAGCATTTT. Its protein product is CASSSRGGQPQHF.

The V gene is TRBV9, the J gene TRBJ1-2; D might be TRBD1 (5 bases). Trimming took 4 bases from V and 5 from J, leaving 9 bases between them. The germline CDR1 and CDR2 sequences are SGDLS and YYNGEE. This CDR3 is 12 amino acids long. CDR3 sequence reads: CASSSQGYGYTF. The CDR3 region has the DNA TGTGCCAGCAGCTCCCAGGGATATGGCTACACCTTC.

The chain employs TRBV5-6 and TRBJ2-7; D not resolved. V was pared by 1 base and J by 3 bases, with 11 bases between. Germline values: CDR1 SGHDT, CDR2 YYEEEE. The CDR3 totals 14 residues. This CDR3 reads CASSLQGRIYEQYF. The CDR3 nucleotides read TGTGCCAGCAGCTTGCAAGGACGGATCTACGAGCAGTACTTC.

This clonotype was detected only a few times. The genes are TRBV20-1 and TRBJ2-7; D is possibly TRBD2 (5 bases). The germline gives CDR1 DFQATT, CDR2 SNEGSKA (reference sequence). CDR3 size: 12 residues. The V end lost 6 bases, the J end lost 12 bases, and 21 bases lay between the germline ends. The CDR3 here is CSASGLEERAYF. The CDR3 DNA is TGCAGTGCCTCGGGGTTAGAGGAACGAGCGTACTTC.

CDR3 bases: TGTGCCAGCAGCTTAGACTCTTCCGATGAAAAACTGTTTTTT. Its translation: CASSLDSSDEKLFF. The J gene is TRBJ1-4, the V gene TRBV7-2; D is undetermined. The CDR3 loop spans 14 amino acids. V was pared by 1 base and J by 6 bases, with 9 bases between. Germline V gene lookup returns CDR1 SGHTA and CDR2 FQGNSA.

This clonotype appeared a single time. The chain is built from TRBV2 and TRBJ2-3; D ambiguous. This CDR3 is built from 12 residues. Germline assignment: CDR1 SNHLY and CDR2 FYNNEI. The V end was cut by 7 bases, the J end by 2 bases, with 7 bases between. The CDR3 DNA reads TGTGCCAGCACCGGATACACAGATACGCAGTATTTT. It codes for CASTGYTDTQYF.

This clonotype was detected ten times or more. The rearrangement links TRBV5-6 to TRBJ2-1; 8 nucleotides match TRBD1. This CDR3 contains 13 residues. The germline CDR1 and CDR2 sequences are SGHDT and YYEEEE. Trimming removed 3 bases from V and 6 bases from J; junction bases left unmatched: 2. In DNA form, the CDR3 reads TGTGCCAGCAGCTCAACAGGGGGCAATGAGCAGTTCTTC. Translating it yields CASSSTGGNEQFF.

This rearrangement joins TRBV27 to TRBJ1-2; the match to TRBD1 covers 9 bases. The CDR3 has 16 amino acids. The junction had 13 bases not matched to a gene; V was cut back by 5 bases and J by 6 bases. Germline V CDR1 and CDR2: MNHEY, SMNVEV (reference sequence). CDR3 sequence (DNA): TGTGCCAGCAGTCACGACCGGACAGGGGCCCAAAATGGCTACACCTTC. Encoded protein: CASSHDRTGAQNGYTF.

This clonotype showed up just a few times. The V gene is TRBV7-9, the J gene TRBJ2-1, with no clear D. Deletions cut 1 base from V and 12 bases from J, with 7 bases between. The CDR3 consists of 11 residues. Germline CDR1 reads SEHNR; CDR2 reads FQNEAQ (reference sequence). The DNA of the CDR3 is TGTGCCAGCAGCTTAGGATTAGCGCAGTTCTTC. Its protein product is CASSLGLAQFF.

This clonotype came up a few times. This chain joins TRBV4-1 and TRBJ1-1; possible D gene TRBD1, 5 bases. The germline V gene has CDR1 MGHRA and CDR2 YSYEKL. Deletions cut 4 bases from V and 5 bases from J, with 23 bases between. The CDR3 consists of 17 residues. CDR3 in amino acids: CASSLSSGHTRGTEAFF. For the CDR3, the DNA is TGCGCCAGCAGCCTCTCAAGCGGACACACCCGGGGTACTGAAGCTTTCTTT.

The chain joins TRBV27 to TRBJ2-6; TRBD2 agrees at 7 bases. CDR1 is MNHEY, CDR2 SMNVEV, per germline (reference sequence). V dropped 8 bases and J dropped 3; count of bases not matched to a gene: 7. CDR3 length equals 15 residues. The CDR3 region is CASRRGGGGANVLTF. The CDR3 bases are TGTGCCAGCCGCCGCGGGGGAGGTGGGGCCAACGTCCTGACTTTC.

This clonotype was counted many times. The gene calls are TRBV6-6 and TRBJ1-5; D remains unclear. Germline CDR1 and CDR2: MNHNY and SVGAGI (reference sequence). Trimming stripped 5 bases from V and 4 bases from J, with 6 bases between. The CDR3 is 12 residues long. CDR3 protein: CASSALNQPQHF. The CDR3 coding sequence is TGTGCCAGCAGTGCCTTAAATCAGCCCCAGCATTTT.

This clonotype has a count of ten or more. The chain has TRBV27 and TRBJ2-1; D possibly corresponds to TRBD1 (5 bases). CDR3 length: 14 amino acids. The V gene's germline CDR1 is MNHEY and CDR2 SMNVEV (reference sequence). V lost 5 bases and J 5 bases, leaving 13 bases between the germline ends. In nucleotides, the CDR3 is TGTGCCAGCAGTCCCCGGACACGTAACAATGAGCAGTTCTTC. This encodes CASSPRTRNNEQFF.